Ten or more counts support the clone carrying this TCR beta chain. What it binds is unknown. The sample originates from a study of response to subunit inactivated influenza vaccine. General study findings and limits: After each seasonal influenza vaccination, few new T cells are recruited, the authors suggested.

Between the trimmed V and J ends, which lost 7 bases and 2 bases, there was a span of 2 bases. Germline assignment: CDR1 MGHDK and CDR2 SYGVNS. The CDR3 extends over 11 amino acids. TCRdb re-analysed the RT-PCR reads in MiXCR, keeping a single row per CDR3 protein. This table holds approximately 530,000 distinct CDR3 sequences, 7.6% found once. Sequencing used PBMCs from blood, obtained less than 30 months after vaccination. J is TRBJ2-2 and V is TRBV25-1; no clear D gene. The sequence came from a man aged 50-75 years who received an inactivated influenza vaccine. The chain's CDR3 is CASTNTGELFF. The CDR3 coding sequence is TGTGCCAGCACCAACACCGGGGAGCTGTTTTTT.